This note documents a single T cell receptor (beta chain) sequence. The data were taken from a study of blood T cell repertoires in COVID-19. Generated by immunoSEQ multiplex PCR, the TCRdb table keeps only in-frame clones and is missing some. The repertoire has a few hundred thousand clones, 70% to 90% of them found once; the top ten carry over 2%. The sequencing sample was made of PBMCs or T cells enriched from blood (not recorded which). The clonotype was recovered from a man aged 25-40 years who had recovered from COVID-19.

For the CDR3, the DNA is TGTGCCAGCAGCTTAGAAGGGACTGTGGCTGAAGCTTTCTTT. As protein: CASSLEGTVAEAFF. The genes are TRBV7-2 and TRBJ1-1; weak D call: TRBD1 (5 bases). Germline CDR1 and CDR2: SGHTA and FQGNSA. The CDR3 is made up of 14 amino acids. Trimming removed 1 base at V and 6 bases at J, with 12 bases between.